Described below is a single TCR beta chain sequence and its context. The antigen it binds to is not known. Within one base of it there is no much larger clone, and no base qualities were kept. The collaborating institutions used their own protocols to collect whole blood in K2EDTA tubes. For TCRbeta analysis, collaborator samples were shipped as frozen whole blood, as isolated PBMCs, or as DNA extracted from either sample type. This specimen belongs to a study of blood T cell repertoires in COVID-19 (TCRdb year 2020). Turning to the overall study: Collaborator samples came from the United States, Italy and Spain and covered acute and convalescent phases of COVID-19. The material from the prospective study consisted of cDNA or gDNA derived from T cells, B-cell-depleted T cells, or PBMCs. Subjects who had been exposed to COVID-19, were actively infected with it, or had recovered from it provided the deeply sampled blood TCRbeta repertoires that made up the dataset. The repertoires were made available in a free public database intended to serve as a resource for research on the immune response to SARS-CoV-2. Samples were obtained from the ongoing ImmuneRACE study (first 160 participants) and from 1,254 subjects provided by 6 global collaborators. Sample metadata almost always included a de-identified subject ID, COVID-19 status, age in years and sex. Where HLA class I and class II types were available, the types were taken from metadata supplied by the sample provider, not from assay-based typing.

The immunoSEQ Assay, a bias-controlled multiplex PCR, was used to amplify TCRbeta CDR3 regions from genomic DNA. The authors' analysis ran thus. The number of nucleated cells in each sample was estimated by amplification of reference gene primers within the assay. To quantify the absolute abundance of each unique TCRbeta CDR3 rearrangement, sequence reads were collapsed and filtered. Productive Simpson clonality was computed per sample as the square root of Simpson's diversity index over productive rearrangements. TCRdb stores this immuneACCESS table with in-frame sequences only. Part of the clones is absent; in the studies checked, under half of the shortfall reflects unresolved V genes, and no reason is known for the rest. The V and J calls and the clone size are those of that table, but D and trimming were determined from the DNA. The sample includes fewer than 40,000 clones, with approximately 89% observed a single time. 14% of the sample comes from the top ten.

Broad study findings and their caveats: The quantity of clinical and demographic metadata differed by source and by participant and was supplied without curation.

The source material was peripheral blood. The origin of this receptor is a man in his sixties with active COVID-19.

The CDR3 has the sequence CASMRETLGSFNQPQHF. The bases are TGTGCCAGCATGCGGGAGACCTTAGGGTCCTTCAATCAGCCCCAGCATTTT. The V and J segments used are TRBV5-5 and TRBJ1-5; the D gene cannot be named for sure. V is clipped by 6 bases and J by 3 bases, and the sequence between their germline boundaries is 22 bases long. The CDR3 goes from the cysteine to the phenylalanine over 17 residues. The retained sequence is limited to the CDR3, 51 bases, with the frame set at the first base. The CDR1 and CDR2 encoded by the germline V gene (reference sequence) are SGHKS and YYEKEE.